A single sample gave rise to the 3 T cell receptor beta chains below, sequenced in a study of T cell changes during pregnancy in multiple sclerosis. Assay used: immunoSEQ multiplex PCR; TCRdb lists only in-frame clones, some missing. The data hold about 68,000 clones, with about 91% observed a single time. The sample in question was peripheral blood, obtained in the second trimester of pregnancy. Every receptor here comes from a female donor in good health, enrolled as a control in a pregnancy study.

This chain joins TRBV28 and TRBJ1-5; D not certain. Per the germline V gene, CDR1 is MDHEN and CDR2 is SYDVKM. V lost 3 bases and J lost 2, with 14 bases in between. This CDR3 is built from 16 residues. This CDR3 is CASSFPPGVRNQPQHF. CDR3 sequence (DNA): TGTGCCAGCAGTTTTCCCCCAGGCGTCCGCAATCAGCCCCAGCATTTT.

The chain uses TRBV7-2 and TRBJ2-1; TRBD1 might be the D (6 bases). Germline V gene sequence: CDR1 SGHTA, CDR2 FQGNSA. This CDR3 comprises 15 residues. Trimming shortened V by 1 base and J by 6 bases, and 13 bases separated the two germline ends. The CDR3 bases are TGTGCCAGCAGCTTAGACGGTGTCAGGGGCAATGAGCAGTTCTTC. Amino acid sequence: CASSLDGVRGNEQFF.

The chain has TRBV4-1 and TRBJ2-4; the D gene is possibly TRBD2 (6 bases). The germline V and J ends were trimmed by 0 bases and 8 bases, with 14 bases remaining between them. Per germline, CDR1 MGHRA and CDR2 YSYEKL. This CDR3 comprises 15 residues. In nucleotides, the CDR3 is TGCGCCAGCAGCCAAGACTACGGGAGAGGAGACATTCAGTACTTC. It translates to CASSQDYGRGDIQYF.